These 6 T cell receptor beta chains were all obtained from the same sample, sequenced in a study of blood T cell repertoires in COVID-19. The repertoire was sequenced with immunoSEQ multiplex PCR; TCRdb's copy has only in-frame clones and lacks some. Altogether hundreds of thousands of clones are present, about nine tenths being singletons, with the ten largest covering over 0.85%. Sequencing input: PBMCs or T cells enriched from blood (not recorded which). Every receptor here comes from a man in his forties or fifties who had been exposed to COVID-19.

This chain joins TRBV6-5 and TRBJ1-1; 8 bases are shared with TRBD1. CDR1 and CDR2 from the germline V gene are MNHEY and SVGAGI. The J segment lost 5 bases and the V segment lost 6 bases, leaving 5 bases of the junction unmatched. The CDR3 covers 13 residues. CDR3 nucleotide sequence: TGTGCCAGCAGCGGACAGGGATGGACTGAAGCTTTCTTT. Amino acid sequence: CASSGQGWTEAFF.

The chain couples TRBV3-1 (or the pseudogene TRBV3-2) to TRBJ2-5; possible D gene TRBD1, 6 bases. V dropped 1 base and J dropped 14 bases, with 20 bases sitting between them. Germline CDR1 reads LGHDT; CDR2 reads YNNKEL (reference sequence). The length of the CDR3 is 14 residues. CDR3: CASSQVNPGQHTYF. As DNA, the CDR3 is TGTGCCAGCAGCCAAGTGAATCCGGGACAACATACTTACTTC.

This clone was detected a few times. The chain combines TRBV2 with TRBJ1-4; TRBD1 is a possible D gene (6 bases). V was shortened by 6 bases and J by 7 bases, with 12 bases between the two germline ends. The CDR3 totals 13 residues. CDR1 SNHLY and CDR2 FYNNEI come from the germline V gene. The CDR3 here is CASRGTGREKLFF. The CDR3 nucleotides are TGTGCCAGCAGGGGCACAGGGCGTGAAAAACTGTTTTTT.

The V and J genes are TRBV9 and TRBJ2-3; no firm D call. V shed 0 bases and J shed 0 bases, with 8 bases lying between them. The CDR3 has 15 residues. Germline V CDR1 and CDR2: SGDLS, YYNGEE. The CDR3, as DNA: TGTGCCAGCAGCGTAGCCATCAGTAGCACAGATACGCAGTATTTT. Its translation: CASSVAISSTDTQYF.

This chain uses TRBV7-9 with TRBJ2-2; TRBD2 might be the D (6 bases). Germline CDR1 reads SEHNR; CDR2 reads FQNEAQ (reference sequence). This CDR3 spans 14 amino acids. V was shortened by 8 bases and J by 6 bases, with 16 bases between the two germline ends. The CDR3 loop reads CASPPPGSSGELFF. DNA of the CDR3: TGTGCCAGCCCCCCACCCGGGAGCTCCGGGGAGCTGTTTTTT.

The chain carries TRBV5-1 and TRBJ2-1, with 7 bases matching TRBD1. This CDR3 has 14 amino acids. Trimming at V came to 1 base and at J to 6 bases, leaving 4 bases not matched to a gene. Germline CDR1 reads SGHRS; CDR2 reads YFSETQ. The CDR3 bases are TGCGCCAGCAGCTTGACATGGACAGGCAATGAGCAGTTCTTC. It specifies CASSLTWTGNEQFF.